This T cell receptor (beta chain) was obtained from a study of Ad26.COV2.S vaccination and SARS-CoV-2 variants. Findings and caveats of the study: There was a possibility that the TCR breadth and depth analyses underestimated total T cell responses.

The table came from immunoSEQ multiplex PCR; TCRdb's copy has only in-frame clones and leaves some out. This sample yields 440,000 or so clones, of which about 90% are seen a single time; about 4.5% belongs to the top ten. The CDR3 has 15 amino acids. V lost 9 bases and J lost 0, with 16 bases in between. Germline V lookup: CDR1 LNHDA, CDR2 SQIVND (reference sequence). Treatment defined: about 20 received Ad26.COV2.S at low or high dose, single or two shots; roughly five received placebo; per-sample allocation not given. Sampling was performed 63 days after the first vaccine or placebo injection. Turning to this clone: The target antigen is unknown.

The chain combines TRBV19 with TRBJ2-3; TRBD1 is a possible D gene (5 bases). The sequenced sample was peripheral blood, obtained in a trial of Ad26.COV2.S vaccine versus placebo. The receptor was isolated from a person aged 18-60 years who received the Ad26.COV2.S COVID-19 vaccine or a placebo. CDR3 sequence reads: CASGQGLLSTDTQYF. CDR3 nucleotide sequence: TGTGCCAGCGGGCAGGGATTATTGAGCACAGATACGCAGTATTTT.